This section outlines one TCR beta chain sequence together with its context. Additional DNA sequences in this sample encode the identical CDR3. This CDR3 comprises 13 residues. CDR1 and CDR2 (germline): LNHDA, SQIVND (reference sequence). The V gene end was trimmed by 9 bases and the J gene end by 5 bases; junction bases not matched to a gene: 9. Vbeta (60) and Jbeta (13) primers were used in the PCR. Profiled with immunoSEQ multiplex PCR; TCRdb holds only in-frame clones, not every one. The table lists around 40,000 clones. The data were obtained in a study of cytomegalovirus exposure and HLA in healthy donors.

The material sequenced was PBMCs. V and J are TRBV19 and TRBJ1-1; the match to TRBD1 covers 7 bases. The clonotype was recovered from a human donor in good health. The DNA for the CDR3 is TGTGCCAGCAGACAGGGTGGTAAAACTGAAGCTTTCTTT. Protein product: CASRQGGKTEAFF.